This T cell receptor beta chain is from a study of blood T cell repertoires in COVID-19 (dated by TCRdb to 2019 to 2021). About the full investigation: Samples covering the acute and convalescent phases of COVID-19 were provided by collaborators in the United States, Italy and Spain. Samples came from the ongoing ImmuneRACE study (first 160 participants) plus 1,254 subjects from 6 global collaborators. The prospective study material was composed of cDNA or gDNA derived from T cells, B-cell-depleted T cells, or PBMCs. The repertoires were made available in a free public database intended to serve as a resource for research on the immune response to SARS-CoV-2. Where available, HLA class I and class II types were obtained from metadata supplied by the sample provider rather than from assay-based typing. Deeply sampled blood TCRbeta repertoires from subjects exposed to, actively infected with, or recovered from COVID-19 were included in the dataset. The sample metadata nearly always contained a de-identified subject ID, COVID-19 status, age in years and sex. Results the study describes overall, beyond this receptor: How much clinical and demographic metadata was included differed by source and by participant, and the metadata was provided uncurated.

The germline ends are 9 bases apart after V is trimmed by 0 bases and J by 4 bases. Its CDR3 holds 15 amino acids, cysteine through phenylalanine. Only CDR3 DNA remains: 45 bases, in frame from the first base. CDR1 is given as LNHDA and CDR2 as SQIVND, both from the germline V gene (reference sequence). Notes on this clone: Its antigen is not yet known. Base qualities are not recorded, but no much larger clone differs from it by a single base.

One collaborating source in Seattle enrolled patients during active infection and followed them longitudinally through the course of disease. Whole blood was collected in K2EDTA tubes by collaborating institutions according to the institutions' own protocols. For TCRbeta analysis, collaborator samples were shipped as frozen whole blood, as isolated PBMCs, or as DNA extracted from either sample type. TCRbeta CDR3 regions were amplified from genomic DNA by means of the immunoSEQ Assay, a bias-controlled multiplex PCR. Processing in the source paper ran as follows. Nucleated cell counts per sample were estimated from amplification of reference gene primers within the assay. To quantify the absolute abundance of each unique TCRbeta CDR3 rearrangement, sequence reads were collapsed and filtered. Productive Simpson clonality was computed per sample as the square root of Simpson's diversity index over productive rearrangements. TCRdb limited this immuneACCESS table to in-frame rearrangements with V and J called. A share of clones is missing; checked studies link under half to unresolved V genes, and the rest is unexplained. V and J calls and clone size are as listed in that table; D and trimming were resolved from the DNA. In this sample the table shows about 180,000 clones, around 90% of which occur a single time. The top ten clonotypes cover less than 0.7% of the sample.

The chain was built from TRBV19 and TRBJ2-2, with a weak D call of TRBD1 (5 bases match). This TCR was recovered from a man between 60 and 70 years old with COVID-19, enrolled during active disease. Sequencing input: peripheral blood. The CDR3 protein is CASSIDRGGTGELFF. The DNA reads TGTGCCAGTAGTATAGATAGGGGTGGCACCGGGGAGCTGTTTTTT.